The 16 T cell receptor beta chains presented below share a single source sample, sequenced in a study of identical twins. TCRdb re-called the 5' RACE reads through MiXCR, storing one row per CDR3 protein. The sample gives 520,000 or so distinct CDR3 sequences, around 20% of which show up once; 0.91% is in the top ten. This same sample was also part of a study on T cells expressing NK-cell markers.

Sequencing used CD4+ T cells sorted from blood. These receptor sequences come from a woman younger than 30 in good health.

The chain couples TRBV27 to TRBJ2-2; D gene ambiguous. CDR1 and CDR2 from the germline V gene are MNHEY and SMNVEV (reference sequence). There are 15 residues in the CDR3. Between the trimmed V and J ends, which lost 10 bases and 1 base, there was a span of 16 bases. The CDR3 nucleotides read TGTGCCACCACAATACGTTCAGGGAACACCGGGGAGCTGTTTTTT. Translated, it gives CATTIRSGNTGELFF.

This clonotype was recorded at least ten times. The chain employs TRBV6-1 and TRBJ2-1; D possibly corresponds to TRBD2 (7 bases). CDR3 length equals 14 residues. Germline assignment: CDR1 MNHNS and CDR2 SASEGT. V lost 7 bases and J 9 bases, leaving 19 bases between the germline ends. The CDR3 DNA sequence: TGTGCCAGCAAGCCGGCGGGGGCGAATAGTGAGCAGTTCTTC. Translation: CASKPAGANSEQFF.

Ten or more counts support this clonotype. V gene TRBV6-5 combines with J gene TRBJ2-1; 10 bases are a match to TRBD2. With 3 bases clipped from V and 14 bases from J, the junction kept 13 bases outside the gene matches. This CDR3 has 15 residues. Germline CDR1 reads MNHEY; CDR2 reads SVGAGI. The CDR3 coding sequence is TGTGCCAGCAGTTATAGCGGGAGGCCAATTTCGGGGGAGTTCTTC. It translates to CASSYSGRPISGEFF.

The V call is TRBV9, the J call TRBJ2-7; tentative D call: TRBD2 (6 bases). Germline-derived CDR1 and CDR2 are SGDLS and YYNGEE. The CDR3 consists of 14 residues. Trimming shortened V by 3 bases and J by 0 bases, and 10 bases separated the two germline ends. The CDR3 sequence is CASSGSGNSYEQYF. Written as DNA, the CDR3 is TGTGCCAGCAGCGGTAGCGGAAACTCCTACGAGCAGTACTTC.

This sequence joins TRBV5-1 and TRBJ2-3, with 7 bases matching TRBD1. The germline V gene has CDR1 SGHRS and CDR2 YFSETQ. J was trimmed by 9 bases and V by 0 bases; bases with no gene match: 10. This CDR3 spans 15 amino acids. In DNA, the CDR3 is TGCGCCAGCAGCTTGGGACAGGGAGCTTTGGGCACGCAGTATTTT. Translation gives CASSLGQGALGTQYF.

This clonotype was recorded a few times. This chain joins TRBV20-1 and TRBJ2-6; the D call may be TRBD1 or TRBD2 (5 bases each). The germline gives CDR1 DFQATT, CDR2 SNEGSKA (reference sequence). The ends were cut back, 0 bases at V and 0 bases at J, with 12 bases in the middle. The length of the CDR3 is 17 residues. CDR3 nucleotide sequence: TGCAGTGCTAGAGAGTTGAAGGGGACCTCTGGGGCCAACGTCCTGACTTTC. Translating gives CSARELKGTSGANVLTF.

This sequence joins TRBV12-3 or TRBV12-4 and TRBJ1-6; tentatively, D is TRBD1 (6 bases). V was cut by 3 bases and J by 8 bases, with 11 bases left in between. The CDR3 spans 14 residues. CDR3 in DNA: TGTGCCAGCAGTTTCCAGGGGTTGTATTCACCCCTCCACTTT. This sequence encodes CASSFQGLYSPLHF.

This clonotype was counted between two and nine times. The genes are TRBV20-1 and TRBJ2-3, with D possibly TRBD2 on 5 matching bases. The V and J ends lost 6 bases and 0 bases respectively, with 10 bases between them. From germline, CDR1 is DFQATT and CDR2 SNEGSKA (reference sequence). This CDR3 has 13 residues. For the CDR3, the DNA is TGCAGTGCCTTACTAGTGAGCACAGATACGCAGTATTTT. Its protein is CSALLVSTDTQYF.

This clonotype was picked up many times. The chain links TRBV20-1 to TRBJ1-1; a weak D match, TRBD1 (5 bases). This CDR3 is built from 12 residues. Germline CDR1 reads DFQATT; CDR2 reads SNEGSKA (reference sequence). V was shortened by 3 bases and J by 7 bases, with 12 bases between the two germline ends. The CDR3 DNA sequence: TGCAGTGCTAGTCGGGGGGTTAATGAAGCTTTCTTT. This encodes CSASRGVNEAFF.

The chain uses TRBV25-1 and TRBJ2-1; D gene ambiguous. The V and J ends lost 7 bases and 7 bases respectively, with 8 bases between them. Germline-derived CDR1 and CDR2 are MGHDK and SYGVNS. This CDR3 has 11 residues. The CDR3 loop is CASKEFNEQFF. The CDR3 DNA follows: TGTGCCAGCAAGGAATTTAATGAGCAGTTCTTC.

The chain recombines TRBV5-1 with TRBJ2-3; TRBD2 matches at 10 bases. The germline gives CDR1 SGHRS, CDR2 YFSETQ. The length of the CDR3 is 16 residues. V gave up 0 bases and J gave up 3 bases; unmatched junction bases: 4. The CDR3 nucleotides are TGCGCCAGCAGCTTGGCCGTGGGACTAGCGACAGATACGCAGTATTTT. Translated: CASSLAVGLATDTQYF.

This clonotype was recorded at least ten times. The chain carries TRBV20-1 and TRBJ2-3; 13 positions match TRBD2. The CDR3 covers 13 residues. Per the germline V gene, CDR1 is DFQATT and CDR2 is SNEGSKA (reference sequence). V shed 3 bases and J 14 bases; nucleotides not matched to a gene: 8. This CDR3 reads CSARGGLAGSGYF. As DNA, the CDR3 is TGCAGTGCTAGGGGGGGACTAGCGGGATCTGGGTATTTT.

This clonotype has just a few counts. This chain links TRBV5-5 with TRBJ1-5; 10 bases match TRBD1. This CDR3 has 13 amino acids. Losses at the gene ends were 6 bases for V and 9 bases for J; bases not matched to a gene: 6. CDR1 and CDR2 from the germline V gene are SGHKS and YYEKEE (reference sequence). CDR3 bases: TGTGCCAGCACCGGGACAGGGGACGGGCCCCAGCATTTT. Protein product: CASTGTGDGPQHF.

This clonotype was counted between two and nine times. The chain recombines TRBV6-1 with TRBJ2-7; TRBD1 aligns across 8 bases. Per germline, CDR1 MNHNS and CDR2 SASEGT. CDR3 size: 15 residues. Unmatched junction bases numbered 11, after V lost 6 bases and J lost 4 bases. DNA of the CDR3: TGTGCCAGCAGCTTCGACCCGACAGGGGATTACGAGCAGTACTTC. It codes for CASSFDPTGDYEQYF.

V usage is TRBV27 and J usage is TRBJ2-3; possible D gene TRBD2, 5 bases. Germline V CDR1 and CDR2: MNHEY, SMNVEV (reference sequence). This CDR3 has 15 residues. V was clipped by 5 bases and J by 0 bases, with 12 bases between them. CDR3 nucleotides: TGTGCCAGCAGTCCGTGGGAGAAAAGCACAGATACGCAGTATTTT. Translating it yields CASSPWEKSTDTQYF.

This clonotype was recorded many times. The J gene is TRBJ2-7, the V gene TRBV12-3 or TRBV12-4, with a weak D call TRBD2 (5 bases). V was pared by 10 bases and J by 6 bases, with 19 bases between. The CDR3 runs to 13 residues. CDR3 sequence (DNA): TGTGCCACCTCGCCCGGACTCCCGTTCGAGCAGTACTTC. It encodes CATSPGLPFEQYF.